This is a list of T cell receptor beta chains from one sample in a study of shared clonotypes between healthy human individuals. Using immunoSEQ multiplex PCR, the repertoire was profiled, and TCRdb retains in-frame clones only, with some absent. The sample carries about 1.5 million clones, over 95% recorded once. The sample comprised naive CD4+ T cells sorted from blood. All receptors derive from a man aged 30-40 years in good health. Both conserved end residues are part of each CDR3. Fields, in order: clone size, D gene, V gene, J gene, CDR3 DNA, CDR3 protein. The D gene is left open where the match is weak. Expanded clones get a size class; other rows say once, few or many, or leave the size out.

abundance: -; d_gene: -; v_gene: TRBV5-5; j_gene: TRBJ2-3; CDR3nt: TGTGCCAGCAGCTTGGTAGGTCTCTTCTCAGATACGCAGTATTTT; CDR3aa: CASSLVGLFSDTQYF
abundance: -; d_gene: TRBD2; v_gene: TRBV5-5; j_gene: TRBJ2-4; CDR3nt: TGTGCCAGCAGCTTCGTATCCGGGGGGAAGAACATTCAGTACTTC; CDR3aa: CASSFVSGGKNIQYF
abundance: -; d_gene: TRBD2; v_gene: TRBV14; j_gene: TRBJ2-1; CDR3nt: TGTGCCAGCAGCCAAGAGCTAGCGGGAGTTTTTGAGCAGTTCTTC; CDR3aa: CASSQELAGVFEQFF
abundance: few; d_gene: -; v_gene: TRBV28; j_gene: TRBJ2-7; CDR3nt: TGTGCCAGCAGGGACGCGAAGCGCAACGAGCAGTACTTC; CDR3aa: CASRDAKRNEQYF
abundance: -; d_gene: TRBD2; v_gene: TRBV5-6; j_gene: TRBJ2-1; CDR3nt: TGTGCCAGCAGCTTGGGGTCTAGCGGGCCGGGTGAGCAGTTCTTC; CDR3aa: CASSLGSSGPGEQFF
abundance: -; d_gene: -; v_gene: TRBV28; j_gene: TRBJ1-5; CDR3nt: TGTGCCAGCAGTTTATTTGTTGACAATCAGCCCCAGCATTTT; CDR3aa: CASSLFVDNQPQHF
abundance: -; d_gene: TRBD2; v_gene: TRBV14; j_gene: TRBJ2-7; CDR3nt: TGTGCCAGCAGCCAACCCAGACTAGCGGGACCCCCCTACGAGCAGTACTTC; CDR3aa: CASSQPRLAGPPYEQYF
abundance: -; d_gene: TRBD1; v_gene: TRBV4-1; j_gene: TRBJ2-7; CDR3nt: TGCGCCAGCAGCCAAGAACCTGGGACAGGCGCGTGGGTCGAGCAGTACTTC; CDR3aa: CASSQEPGTGAWVEQYF
abundance: -; d_gene: -; v_gene: TRBV11-2; j_gene: TRBJ2-6; CDR3nt: TGTGCCAGCAGCTTGGTTGTCAAGCAACAAAGTCGGGCCAACGTCCTGACTTTC; CDR3aa: CASSLVVKQQSRANVLTF
abundance: -; d_gene: -; v_gene: TRBV25-1; j_gene: TRBJ2-3; CDR3nt: TGTGCCAGCAGTGAAGGCGACTCAAGACTCACAGATACGCAGTATTTT; CDR3aa: CASSEGDSRLTDTQYF
abundance: -; d_gene: TRBD1; v_gene: TRBV28; j_gene: TRBJ1-2; CDR3nt: TGTGCCAGCGGGGGGACAGGGGGCGCGAATGGCTACACCTTC; CDR3aa: CASGGTGGANGYTF
abundance: -; d_gene: TRBD2; v_gene: TRBV27; j_gene: TRBJ2-1; CDR3nt: TGTGCCAGCAGTTTATATCGGCTAGCGGGAGTCAATGAGCAGTTCTTC; CDR3aa: CASSLYRLAGVNEQFF
abundance: -; d_gene: TRBD2; v_gene: TRBV7-6; j_gene: TRBJ2-7; CDR3nt: TGTGCCAGCAGCTTAGGGAGTAGCGGGGCCTACGAGCAGTACTTC; CDR3aa: CASSLGSSGAYEQYF
abundance: -; d_gene: -; v_gene: TRBV29-1; j_gene: TRBJ1-2; CDR3nt: TGCAGCGTTGATAGATTAGGGGTTAGCTATGGCTACACCTTC; CDR3aa: CSVDRLGVSYGYTF
abundance: -; d_gene: TRBD2; v_gene: TRBV18; j_gene: TRBJ2-1; CDR3nt: TGTGCCAGCTCACCTACTGCGGGAGGCATGGGCTCCTACAATGAGCAGTTCTTC; CDR3aa: CASSPTAGGMGSYNEQFF
abundance: -; d_gene: -; v_gene: TRBV19; j_gene: TRBJ1-2; CDR3nt: TGTGCCAGTAGTTTAAGGACAGCAGTAAACTATGGCTACACCTTC; CDR3aa: CASSLRTAVNYGYTF
abundance: -; d_gene: TRBD1; v_gene: TRBV11-2; j_gene: TRBJ1-2; CDR3nt: TGTGCCAGCAGCCGGGACAGGAACTATGGCTACACCTTC; CDR3aa: CASSRDRNYGYTF
abundance: -; d_gene: -; v_gene: TRBV5-4; j_gene: TRBJ2-1; CDR3nt: TGTGCCAGCAGCTTGACTACTACCAATGAGCAGTTCTTC; CDR3aa: CASSLTTTNEQFF
abundance: -; d_gene: TRBD2; v_gene: TRBV4-3; j_gene: TRBJ2-1; CDR3nt: TGCGCCAGCAGCCAAGAACCGGGACTAGCGGGGCATGAGCAGTTCTTC; CDR3aa: CASSQEPGLAGHEQFF
abundance: -; d_gene: -; v_gene: TRBV10-2; j_gene: TRBJ2-3; CDR3nt: TGCGCCAGCAGTGAGTGGGATATCACAAATACGCAGTATTTT; CDR3aa: CASSEWDITNTQYF
abundance: -; d_gene: TRBD2; v_gene: TRBV7-6; j_gene: TRBJ2-1; CDR3nt: TGTGCCAGCAGCTTAAGCGTCCCCTTGTTGGGGGGGTGGATTAATGAGCAGTTCTTC; CDR3aa: CASSLSVPLLGGWINEQFF
abundance: -; d_gene: TRBD2; v_gene: TRBV5-1; j_gene: TRBJ2-1; CDR3nt: TGCGCCAGCAGCATGACTAGCGGGAGGGGTGAGCAGTTCTTC; CDR3aa: CASSMTSGRGEQFF
abundance: -; d_gene: -; v_gene: TRBV27; j_gene: TRBJ1-1; CDR3nt: TGTGCCAGCAGTGCGACCAACCTAGTTGGGCTGAACACTGAAGCTTTCTTT; CDR3aa: CASSATNLVGLNTEAFF
abundance: -; d_gene: -; v_gene: TRBV21-1; j_gene: TRBJ1-2; CDR3nt: TGTGCCAGCAGGCCAGGGGAGAATGGCTACACCTTC; CDR3aa: CASRPGENGYTF
abundance: once; d_gene: -; v_gene: TRBV7-9; j_gene: TRBJ1-1; CDR3nt: TGTGCCAGCAGCCTAAGGGAGTTGAGGACTGAAGCTTTCTTT; CDR3aa: CASSLRELRTEAFF
abundance: -; d_gene: TRBD2; v_gene: TRBV6-1; j_gene: TRBJ2-7; CDR3nt: TGTGCCAGCAGTGCAGGGACTAGCGGGAGGGCCAGTCGCTACGAGCAGTACTTC; CDR3aa: CASSAGTSGRASRYEQYF
abundance: -; d_gene: -; v_gene: TRBV11-2; j_gene: TRBJ1-4; CDR3nt: TGTGCCAGCAGCTTAAGAAGGACAACTAATGAAAAACTGTTTTTT; CDR3aa: CASSLRRTTNEKLFF
abundance: -; d_gene: TRBD1; v_gene: TRBV11-2; j_gene: TRBJ2-7; CDR3nt: TGTGCCAGCAGCTCCCGACAGGGTTTGGTCGAGCAGTACTTC; CDR3aa: CASSSRQGLVEQYF
abundance: -; d_gene: -; v_gene: TRBV5-6; j_gene: TRBJ2-3; CDR3nt: TGTGCCAGCAGCTTGGAAGGGGTGCCGTTGCAGTATTTT; CDR3aa: CASSLEGVPLQYF
abundance: -; d_gene: TRBD2; v_gene: TRBV5-4; j_gene: TRBJ2-1; CDR3nt: TGTGCCAGCAGCTCCGCGGCTAGCGGGAGGAACAATGAGCAGTTCTTC; CDR3aa: CASSSAASGRNNEQFF
abundance: -; d_gene: -; v_gene: TRBV6-6; j_gene: TRBJ1-5; CDR3nt: TGTGCCAGCAGTTACTCGTCCCCGGCAAATCAGCCCCAGCATTTT; CDR3aa: CASSYSSPANQPQHF
abundance: once; d_gene: TRBD1; v_gene: TRBV15; j_gene: TRBJ2-2; CDR3nt: TGTGCCACCAGCAGAGGTAGAAAGGGGGCGCTTTCCGGGGAGCTGTTTTTT; CDR3aa: CATSRGRKGALSGELFF
abundance: -; d_gene: TRBD2; v_gene: TRBV7-6; j_gene: TRBJ2-7; CDR3nt: TGTGCCAGCAGCTTAGCAGGGACTAGCGGGAAGTCCTACGAGCAGTACTTC; CDR3aa: CASSLAGTSGKSYEQYF
abundance: -; d_gene: -; v_gene: TRBV27; j_gene: TRBJ2-3; CDR3nt: TGTGCCAGCAGTTTTCGCACAGATACGCAGTATTTT; CDR3aa: CASSFRTDTQYF
abundance: -; d_gene: -; v_gene: TRBV2; j_gene: TRBJ2-1; CDR3nt: TGTGCCAGCAGTGAAATTTGGGAAGTGCCGTTCTTC; CDR3aa: CASSEIWEVPFF
abundance: -; d_gene: -; v_gene: TRBV7-2; j_gene: TRBJ1-1; CDR3nt: TGTGCCAGCAGCTCCACCTCAGGGTTCACTGAAGCTTTCTTT; CDR3aa: CASSSTSGFTEAFF
abundance: -; d_gene: -; v_gene: TRBV7-9; j_gene: TRBJ2-3; CDR3nt: TGTGCCAGCAGCTTATGGGGTGTTGGCACAGATACGCAGTATTTT; CDR3aa: CASSLWGVGTDTQYF
abundance: -; d_gene: TRBD1; v_gene: TRBV18; j_gene: TRBJ1-2; CDR3nt: TGTGCCAGCTCCGCGTCGACAGGGAATAACTATGGCTACACCTTC; CDR3aa: CASSASTGNNYGYTF
abundance: -; d_gene: TRBD1; v_gene: TRBV4-1; j_gene: TRBJ2-3; CDR3nt: TGCGCCAGCAGAAGAGGGGGACAGAACACAGATACGCAGTATTTT; CDR3aa: CASRRGGQNTDTQYF
abundance: -; d_gene: -; v_gene: TRBV30; j_gene: TRBJ2-7; CDR3nt: TGTGCCTGGGTTCGCCCCGGCATCGGGCAGTACTTC; CDR3aa: CAWVRPGIGQYF
abundance: -; d_gene: -; v_gene: TRBV30; j_gene: TRBJ2-7; CDR3nt: TGTGCCTGGAGTACAGGCTTGAGCTTTGAGCAGTACTTC; CDR3aa: CAWSTGLSFEQYF
abundance: -; d_gene: TRBD2; v_gene: TRBV30; j_gene: TRBJ2-3; CDR3nt: TGTGCCTGGTCCATGGGACTAGCGGGTGGTGCAGATACGCAGTATTTT; CDR3aa: CAWSMGLAGGADTQYF
abundance: -; d_gene: -; v_gene: TRBV11-2; j_gene: TRBJ2-1; CDR3nt: TGTGCCAGCAGCTTTACGAGTTTCCAGTTCTTC; CDR3aa: CASSFTSFQFF
abundance: -; d_gene: -; v_gene: TRBV5-1; j_gene: TRBJ2-7; CDR3nt: TGCGCCAGCAGCTGGTCCGGGACCGACCTGTTGTACTTC; CDR3aa: CASSWSGTDLLYF
abundance: -; d_gene: -; v_gene: TRBV27; j_gene: TRBJ2-3; CDR3nt: TGTGCCAGCAGTTTCCTCGCACGGACTACTCACACAGATACGCAGTATTTT; CDR3aa: CASSFLARTTHTDTQYF
abundance: -; d_gene: TRBD1; v_gene: TRBV28; j_gene: TRBJ1-1; CDR3nt: TGTGCCAGCAGTTTAGCGGGATCCGAGGGGGCGGTCACTGAAGCTTTCTTT; CDR3aa: CASSLAGSEGAVTEAFF
abundance: -; d_gene: -; v_gene: TRBV6-1; j_gene: TRBJ2-7; CDR3nt: TGTGCCAGCAGTGGGGCAGCGGAAAGCTCCTACGAGCAGTACTTC; CDR3aa: CASSGAAESSYEQYF
abundance: -; d_gene: -; v_gene: TRBV5-1; j_gene: TRBJ2-5; CDR3nt: TGCGCCAGCAGCCCGCCAGGGGGGCGACGAGAGACCCAGTACTTC; CDR3aa: CASSPPGGRRETQYF
abundance: -; d_gene: TRBD1; v_gene: TRBV5-4; j_gene: TRBJ2-4; CDR3nt: TGTGCCAGCAGCTCAGACAGGGTCAACATTCAGTACTTC; CDR3aa: CASSSDRVNIQYF
abundance: -; d_gene: TRBD2; v_gene: TRBV5-1; j_gene: TRBJ2-5; CDR3nt: TGCGCCAGCAGGGCGTTAGCGGGAGCACAGGGGGAGACCCAGTACTTC; CDR3aa: CASRALAGAQGETQYF
abundance: -; d_gene: -; v_gene: TRBV28; j_gene: TRBJ1-3; CDR3nt: TGTGCCAGCAGTAGGGGGACTGGAAACACCATATATTTT; CDR3aa: CASSRGTGNTIYF
abundance: -; d_gene: -; v_gene: TRBV7-8; j_gene: TRBJ1-1; CDR3nt: TGTGCCAGCAGCTTATGGGGGGCCAGGAACACTGAAGCTTTCTTT; CDR3aa: CASSLWGARNTEAFF
abundance: -; d_gene: TRBD2; v_gene: TRBV2; j_gene: TRBJ2-1; CDR3nt: TGTGCCAGCAGCCTGCCTGGACTAGCGGGCTTAAATGAGCAGTTCTTC; CDR3aa: CASSLPGLAGLNEQFF